Below, 5 T cell receptor beta chains from the same sample are listed, as sequenced in a study of T cells in tuberculosis. The protocol was immunoSEQ multiplex PCR, while the TCRdb copy is restricted to in-frame clones and leaves out a portion. In the table there are 85,000 to 90,000 clones, more than 75% of which are singletons. Sorting used thawed, overnight-rested PBMC stained with anti-CD3, a viability dye and GMM-loaded CD1B tetramer. C32 glucose monomycolate from Rhodococcus equi was loaded onto the CD1B tetramers. Sequenced input: CD1b-GMM tetramer-negative cells sorted from PBMCs. All receptors come from an adult woman with latent tuberculosis.

The sample holds one count of this clone. The J gene is TRBJ1-1, the V gene TRBV4-2; perhaps TRBD1 as D (5 bases). V gave up 1 base and J gave up 1 base, with 7 bases separating them. The CDR3 extends over 14 amino acids. CDR1 is LGHNA, CDR2 YNFKEQ, per germline. CDR3: CASSQVTANTEAFF. The CDR3 DNA reads TGTGCCAGCAGCCAAGTGACAGCGAACACTGAAGCTTTCTTT.

This clone has only a few counts. Other DNA variants within this sample encode the same CDR3. The chain employs TRBV19 and TRBJ2-7, with TRBD1 matching 11 bases. V trimming: 9 bases; J trimming: 1 base; junction bases outside the gene matches: 2. Germline CDR1 and CDR2: LNHDA and SQIVND (reference sequence). The CDR3 loop spans 13 amino acids. CDR3 nucleotide sequence: TGTGCCAGCAGGGACAGGGGGTCCTACGAGCAGTACTTC. Translating gives CASRDRGSYEQYF.

V and J are TRBV5-6 and TRBJ1-1; unclear D gene. Germline V gene sequence: CDR1 SGHDT, CDR2 YYEEEE. This CDR3 contains 12 residues. V lost 4 bases and J 8 bases, leaving 12 bases between the germline ends. The DNA of the CDR3 is TGTGCCAGCAGCGGGCTATTGCCAGAAGCTTTCTTT. Its translation is CASSGLLPEAFF.

The chain recombines TRBV28 with TRBJ1-1, with TRBD1 matching over 8 bases. The J segment lost 4 bases and the V segment lost 5 bases, leaving 12 bases of the junction unmatched. The CDR3 length is 16 residues. Germline loops: CDR1 MDHEN, CDR2 SYDVKM. CDR3 DNA sequence: TGTGCCAGCAGTGGATGGCAGGGGGCGATTTTCACTGAAGCTTTCTTT. It is translated as CASSGWQGAIFTEAFF.

The CDR3 is CASRPRQDDTEAFF. CDR3 bases: TGTGCCAGCAGACCCAGACAGGATGACACTGAAGCTTTCTTT. This chain uses TRBV9 with TRBJ1-1, with D perhaps matching TRBD1 (6 bases). CDR3 length: 14 amino acids. Per the germline V gene, CDR1 is SGDLS and CDR2 is YYNGEE. V lost 5 bases and J 3 bases, leaving 14 bases between the germline ends.